Below, 14 T cell receptor beta chains from the same sample are listed, as sequenced in a study of beta chain features in type 1 diabetes. Overall study findings and caveats: Moderately but significantly shorter TCRB CDR3s were found in Type 1 diabetes patients in all four CD4+ subsets.

What was sequenced were expressed TCRB transcripts, since all of the isolated RNA had been reverse transcribed. TCRdb's table, derived via immunoSEQ multiplex PCR, lists solely in-frame clones and lacks some. This table has around 150,000 clones, around 63% appearing once. These receptors are not linked to any known antigen. Source material: naive CD4+ T cells from blood. These receptor sequences come from a young man with type 1 diabetes.

This clone was detected only a few times. This CDR3 is CASSWDRSYEQYF. The CDR3 nucleotides are TGTGCCAGCAGCTGGGACAGATCCTACGAGCAGTACTTC. The V and J genes are TRBV7-2 and TRBJ2-7, with TRBD1 matching over 7 bases. Germline V lookup: CDR1 SGHTA, CDR2 FQGNSA. The length of the CDR3 is 13 residues. J was trimmed by 1 base and V by 4 bases; bases with no gene match: 1.

The J gene is TRBJ2-1, the V gene TRBV4-1; 8 positions match TRBD2. Germline CDR1 MGHRA, CDR2 YSYEKL. V lost 0 bases, J lost 10 bases, and 5 bases stayed unmatched. This CDR3 contains 14 residues. The chain's CDR3 is CASSQDSGGREQFF. CDR3 bases: TGCGCCAGCAGCCAAGATTCGGGGGGGCGCGAGCAGTTCTTC.

This chain connects TRBV10-3 to TRBJ2-7; perhaps TRBD2 as D (6 bases). CDR1 is ENHRY, CDR2 SYGVKD, per germline. The CDR3 has 13 amino acids. Deletions cut 0 bases from V and 5 bases from J, with 8 bases between. DNA of the CDR3: TGTGCCATCAGTGAGTCGGGGGGAAACGAGCAGTACTTC. Residues: CAISESGGNEQYF.

This chain connects TRBV7-9 to TRBJ2-3; D remains ambiguous. Trimming took 5 bases from V and 0 from J, leaving 9 bases between them. The CDR3 spans 14 residues. The germline CDR1 and CDR2 sequences are SEHNR and FQNEAQ (reference sequence). CDR3 nucleotide sequence: TGTGCCAGCAGCGGAGCTACCAGCACAGATACGCAGTATTTT. Protein: CASSGATSTDTQYF.

The chain links TRBV5-1 to TRBJ2-7; D unclear. The CDR3 sequence is 15 residues long. The V gene's germline CDR1 is SGHRS and CDR2 YFSETQ. The germline V and J ends were trimmed by 0 bases and 0 bases, with 10 bases remaining between them. CDR3 nucleotide sequence: TGCGCCAGCAGCTTGGGGGTTACACTCTCCTACGAGCAGTACTTC. It codes for CASSLGVTLSYEQYF. Supplemented by reference TRBV5-1 and TRBJ2-7, the full variable domain reads KAGVTQTPRYLIKTRGQQVTLSCSPISGHRSVSWYQQTPGQGLQFLFEYFSETQRNKGNFPGRFSGRQFSNSRSEMNVSTLELGDSALYLCASSLGVTLSYEQYFGPGTRLTVT.

The chain couples TRBV27 to TRBJ2-1, with 7 bases aligning to TRBD2. The trim removed 2 bases at V and 5 bases at J, leaving 6 bases unmatched. Germline V gene data show CDR1 as MNHEY and CDR2 as SMNVEV (reference sequence). This CDR3 contains 15 residues. Here the CDR3 reads CASSLRWTSNNEQFF. The CDR3 bases are TGTGCCAGCAGTTTACGGTGGACTAGTAACAATGAGCAGTTCTTC.

The V and J genes are TRBV2 and TRBJ1-2; D remains unclear. This CDR3 contains 14 residues. Trimming left V 1 base short and J 5 bases short, with 11 bases between. The germline CDR1 and CDR2 sequences are SNHLY and FYNNEI. The CDR3 DNA follows: TGTGCCAGCAGTGAAGATGGTACAATATATGGCTACACCTTC. It encodes CASSEDGTIYGYTF.

This clone was observed a single time. V and J are TRBV5-1 and TRBJ1-1, with D hard to call. Looked up from germline, CDR1 is SGHRS and CDR2 is YFSETQ. Between the trimmed V and J ends, which lost 4 bases and 4 bases, there was a span of 11 bases. The CDR3 loop spans 13 amino acids. For the CDR3, the DNA is TGCGCCAGCAGCGAGAGGAGCGGCACTGAAGCTTTCTTT. Residues: CASSERSGTEAFF.

The chain joins TRBV29-1 to TRBJ2-6, with D hard to call. This CDR3 has 16 residues. Germline loops: CDR1 SQVTM, CDR2 ANQGSEA. The ends were cut back, 5 bases at V and 4 bases at J, with 18 bases in the middle. The CDR3 nucleotides are TGCAGCGTTTCGCGAGTAGAGACTTCGGGGGCCAACGTCCTGACTTTC. Translation gives CSVSRVETSGANVLTF.

This clone turned up a few times. The CDR3 loop is CSVPNSGLLTGETQYF. For the CDR3, the DNA is TGCAGCGTCCCTAATTCGGGACTGCTGACGGGGGAGACCCAGTACTTC. The chain carries TRBV29-1 and TRBJ2-5; D might be TRBD2 (6 bases). The CDR3 spans 16 residues. The germline CDR1 and CDR2 sequences are SQVTM and ANQGSEA. Trimming took 6 bases from V and 5 from J, leaving 25 bases between them.

The chain combines TRBV5-1 with TRBJ2-2, with D perhaps TRBD2 (6 bases). The V and J ends lost 4 bases and 0 bases respectively, with 13 bases between them. The CDR3 consists of 16 residues. Germline assignment: CDR1 SGHRS and CDR2 YFSETQ. DNA for the CDR3: TGCGCCAGCAGCCTTGACGGGGGTCCGAACACCGGGGAGCTGTTTTTT. It translates to CASSLDGGPNTGELFF.

This CDR3 reads CASSHPGDGNEQFF. CDR3 DNA: TGTGCCAGCAGCCACCCAGGGGATGGAAATGAGCAGTTCTTC. The V gene is TRBV25-1, the J gene TRBJ2-1, with D tentatively TRBD1 (6 bases). V shed 6 bases and J shed 7 bases, with 16 bases lying between them. The CDR3 loop spans 14 amino acids. From germline, CDR1 is MGHDK and CDR2 SYGVNS.

This chain links TRBV4-3 with TRBJ1-6; no reliable D call. There are 12 residues in the CDR3. Trimming removed 0 bases from V and 11 bases from J, with 5 bases in between. Germline CDR1 is LGHNA and CDR2 is YSLEER. CDR3 region: CASSQDWTPLHF. Here the CDR3 DNA reads TGCGCCAGCAGCCAAGATTGGACACCCCTCCACTTT.

V is TRBV9 and J is TRBJ2-1; 9 bases align to TRBD1. This CDR3 is 16 amino acids long. Germline values: CDR1 SGDLS, CDR2 YYNGEE. V dropped 2 bases and J dropped 2; count of bases not matched to a gene: 5. The CDR3: CASSVAGTGPYNEQFF. DNA for the CDR3: TGTGCCAGCAGCGTGGCCGGGACAGGGCCCTACAATGAGCAGTTCTTC. Full variable domain (outside the CDR3, taken from reference TRBV9 and TRBJ2-1): DSGVTQTPKHLITATGQRVTLRCSPRSGDLSVYWYQQSLDQGLQFLIQYYNGEERAKGNILERFSAQQFPDLHSELNLSSLELGDSALYFCASSVAGTGPYNEQFFGPGTRLTVL.